Sequencing of this T cell receptor (beta chain) was carried out in a study of OX40 agonist ivuxolimab in advanced cancers. As regards this clone: Its antigen is not identified.

Profiling relied on immunoSEQ multiplex PCR, and the TCRdb table lists in-frame clones only, not all of them. The table includes about 63,000 clones, over 75% detected once. This CDR3 contains 16 residues. With 0 bases removed from V and 2 bases from J, the gap between germline ends came to 13 bases. Germline values: CDR1 SGHRS, CDR2 YFSETQ. General study findings and limits: The study found that CD8+ T cells averaged more expanded clones than CD4+. Normalized T-cell clonal expansion was also low in a subset of nonresponders. Near-lowest levels of clonal expansion characterized partial responders at 0.1-3.0 mg/kg.

The sample consisted of CD4+ or CD8+ T cells sorted from blood, taken in a trial of the OX40 agonist ivuxolimab. This chain uses TRBV5-1 with TRBJ2-3; possible D gene TRBD1, 6 bases. This receptor was taken from an adult with an advanced solid tumor such as melanoma, head and neck, liver or kidney cancer. In DNA, the CDR3 is TGCGCCAGCAGCTTGGGGCAGGGGTTGGTCACAGATACGCAGTATTTT. This sequence encodes CASSLGQGLVTDTQYF.